Listed here is a single TCR beta chain. Its cognate antigen is unknown. The data belong to a study of graft-versus-host responses after intestinal transplantation. About the research overall: Transplantation in recipients was multivisceral, liver-intestinal, or isolated intestinal.

Tissue processing of the graft released intraepithelial and lamina propria lymphocytes from it. Study-wide results and caveats: Patients with graft-donor T cell macrochimerism had high graft-versus-host to host-versus-graft clonal ratios in allografts. Early HvG declines after transplant were associated with peak circulating GvH clone levels.

Clones were sequenced by immunoSEQ multiplex PCR, and TCRdb holds only the in-frame ones, with some missing. Of 4,000 to 5,500 clones in the sample, about three quarters were seen once. The CDR3 is 12 amino acids. Per germline, CDR1 ENHRY and CDR2 SYGVKD. V lost 7 bases, J lost 8 bases, and 11 bases lay in between. The specimen comprised ileum tissue, sampled 120 to 130 days after intestinal transplantation. The clonotype comes from a human patient who received an intestinal transplant, so some T cells may come from the graft donor. The chain joins TRBV10-3 to TRBJ2-2; D may be TRBD2 (5 bases). The CDR3 region has the DNA TGTGCCATCATGAACGGGAAAGGGGAGCTGTTTTTT. Encoded protein: CAIMNGKGELFF.